A single sample gave rise to the 3 T cell receptor beta chains below, sequenced in a study of cytotoxic CD8 clonotypes in ibrutinib-treated CLL. Measured with immunoSEQ multiplex PCR; TCRdb has only the in-frame clones, and not every one. The data show roughly 97,000 clones, 70% to 80% seen once. The specimen was PBMCs, collected after 12 months of ibrutinib treatment. These receptors were taken from a human donor with chronic lymphocytic leukemia.

This clone has only a few counts. J is TRBJ1-1 and V is TRBV2, with a weak D call TRBD1 (6 bases). Trimming cost V 6 bases and J 3 bases, with 17 bases left between them. The CDR3 covers 15 residues. Germline V lookup: CDR1 SNHLY, CDR2 FYNNEI. The CDR3 DNA sequence: TGTGCCAGCAGGGCCAAACAGGGATGGGACACTGAAGCTTTCTTT. Translation: CASRAKQGWDTEAFF.

The chain's CDR3 is CASRPQGQFSYEQYF. In DNA form, the CDR3 reads TGTGCCAGCAGGCCCCAAGGACAGTTCAGCTACGAGCAGTACTTC. V and J are TRBV27 and TRBJ2-7; D may be TRBD1 (6 bases). V lost 6 bases to trimming and J lost 3 bases, with 18 bases between them. Looked up from germline, CDR1 is MNHEY and CDR2 is SMNVEV (reference sequence). The CDR3 covers 15 residues.

J is TRBJ2-7 and V is TRBV7-3; no firm D call. Trimming cost V 7 bases and J 0 bases, with 22 bases left between them. The CDR3 consists of 17 residues. Germline lookup yields CDR1 SGHTA and CDR2 FQGTGA. The CDR3 region has the DNA TGTGCCAGCATCCTTATCCCCCAGGAGAAGAACTCCTACGAGCAGTACTTC. The encoded protein is CASILIPQEKNSYEQYF.